The 24 T cell receptor beta chains below were found in one sample sequenced in a study of blood T cell repertoires in COVID-19. Method: immunoSEQ multiplex PCR; TCRdb's copy keeps in-frame clones and lacks some. The sample contains around 170,000 clones, approximately 84% of which appear only once. Sequencing input: peripheral blood. Every receptor here comes from a woman of 80 years or more with acute or convalescent COVID-19.

CDR3 loop: CASSGRPDGGAYNEQFF. The DNA of the CDR3 is TGTGCCAGCAGCGGACGTCCTGACGGGGGGGCCTACAATGAGCAGTTCTTC. The chain has TRBV7-9 and TRBJ2-1, with 8 bases aligning to TRBD2. There are 17 residues in the CDR3. The germline CDR1 and CDR2 sequences are SEHNR and FQNEAQ (reference sequence). V was clipped by 5 bases and J by 2 bases; unmatched bases: 11. Based on the CDR3 plus reference TRBV7-9 and TRBJ2-1, the full variable domain is DTGVSQNPRHKITKRGQNVTFRCDPISEHNRLYWYRQTLGQGPEFLTYFQNEAQLEKSRLLSDRFSAERPKGSFSTLEIQRTEQGDSAMYLCASSGRPDGGAYNEQFFGPGTRLTVL.

V gene TRBV30 combines with J gene TRBJ2-1, with D perhaps matching TRBD2 (7 bases). Trimming left V 2 bases short and J 9 bases short, with 32 bases between. This CDR3 is 19 amino acids long. The germline gives CDR1 GTSNPN, CDR2 SVGIG (reference sequence). The CDR3, as DNA: TGTGCCTGGAGTCCAAGCGGAGGGGGGGTTACCGGATTTTACGGTGAGCAGTTCTTC. Translating it yields CAWSPSGGGVTGFYGEQFF.

V gene TRBV29-1 combines with J gene TRBJ2-1; 10 bases match TRBD2. The CDR3 spans 14 residues. Germline V lookup: CDR1 SQVTM, CDR2 ANQGSEA. The V and J ends lost 6 bases and 7 bases, in that order; junction bases with no gene match: 9. The CDR3 loop reads CSVARLAGGNEQFF. CDR3 DNA: TGCAGCGTAGCGAGACTAGCGGGCGGGAATGAGCAGTTCTTC.

The J gene is TRBJ1-1, the V gene TRBV28; D call uncertain. The CDR3 contains 11 residues. Germline-derived CDR1 and CDR2 are MDHEN and SYDVKM. Trimming stripped 8 bases from V and 5 bases from J, with 9 bases between. DNA for the CDR3: TGTGCCAGCCCCAGTCCGACTGAAGCTTTCTTT. Residues: CASPSPTEAFF. The variable domain in full, with the rest retrieved from reference TRBV28 and TRBJ1-1, is DVKVTQSSRYLVKRTGEKVFLECVQDMDHENMFWYRQDPGLGLRLIYFSYDVKMKEKGDIPEGYSVSREKKERFSLILESASTNQTSMYLCASPSPTEAFFGQGTRLTVV.

This sequence joins TRBV3-1 (or the pseudogene TRBV3-2) and TRBJ1-1; D is undetermined. This CDR3 has 14 amino acids. V gave up 1 base and J gave up 5 bases, with 11 bases separating them. Looked up from germline, CDR1 is LGHDT and CDR2 is YNNKEL (reference sequence). CDR3 bases: TGTGCCAGCAGCCAAGTCTTCTCGAGTACTGAAGCTTTCTTT. Protein sequence: CASSQVFSSTEAFF.

This clone showed up just a few times. The CDR3 DNA sequence: TGTGCCAGCAGTGGACTAGGAGGAAACACCATATATTTT. Translating it yields CASSGLGGNTIYF. V is TRBV2 and J is TRBJ1-3, with D uncertain. The V and J ends lost 4 bases and 4 bases respectively, with 8 bases between them. The CDR3 runs to 13 residues. The germline V gene has CDR1 SNHLY and CDR2 FYNNEI.

This chain joins TRBV15 and TRBJ1-2; the match to TRBD1 covers 11 bases. The germline gives CDR1 LNHNV, CDR2 YYDKDF (reference sequence). This CDR3 comprises 13 residues. V shed 3 bases, J shed 8 bases, and the junction held 2 bases outside the gene matches. The CDR3 region has the DNA TGTGCCACCAGCAGGGGACAGGGGGACGGCTACACCTTC. Translated: CATSRGQGDGYTF.

This clone was seen only once. One end of the junction fails to match germline, which may point to a read error. The chain joins TRBV28 to TRBJ2-7; 7 bases are a match to TRBD1. Per germline, CDR1 MDHEN and CDR2 SYDVKM. The CDR3 spans 14 residues. The CDR3 loop is CASSLFQGDQRGDF. The CDR3 DNA reads TGTGCCAGCAGTTTATTCCAGGGGGATCAGAGAGGGGACTTC.

This clone was counted a single time. The chain uses TRBV7-3 and TRBJ1-1; TRBD1 matches at 7 bases. The J segment lost 3 bases and the V segment lost 4 bases, leaving 5 bases of the junction unmatched. The CDR3 extends over 14 amino acids. CDR1 and CDR2 (germline): SGHTA, FQGTGA. CDR3 amino acids: CASSSGDRDTEAFF. For the CDR3, the DNA is TGTGCCAGCAGCTCGGGCGACAGGGACACTGAAGCTTTCTTT.

The genes are TRBV5-1 and TRBJ2-3, with unresolved D. Trimming stripped 5 bases from V and 7 bases from J, with 8 bases between. CDR3 length equals 11 residues. Germline CDR1 reads SGHRS; CDR2 reads YFSETQ. This chain's CDR3 is CASRATNTQYF. For the CDR3, the DNA is TGCGCCAGCAGAGCGACGAATACGCAGTATTTT.

The chain combines TRBV30 with TRBJ1-5, with 9 bases fitting TRBD1. The CDR3 totals 12 residues. Germline CDR1 GTSNPN, CDR2 SVGIG (reference sequence). J gave up 4 bases and V 5 bases, and 0 bases lay outside the gene matches. CDR3 sequence (DNA): TGTGCCTGGGACAGGGGGAATCAGCCCCAGCATTTT. It yields the protein CAWDRGNQPQHF.

The genes are TRBV20-1 and TRBJ2-7; D is ambiguous. Trimming left V 3 bases short and J 0 bases short, with 6 bases between. Per the germline V gene, CDR1 is DFQATT and CDR2 is SNEGSKA (reference sequence). The CDR3 covers 12 residues. The CDR3 loop is CSASAVSYEQYF. The CDR3 DNA is TGCAGTGCTAGTGCGGTCTCCTACGAGCAGTACTTC.

The V gene is TRBV5-6, the J gene TRBJ1-1; D may be TRBD1 (6 bases). Deletions cut 0 bases from V and 6 bases from J, with 9 bases between. The CDR3 runs to 13 residues. Germline CDR1 reads SGHDT; CDR2 reads YYEEEE. Written as DNA, the CDR3 is TGTGCCAGCAGCTTGGCCGGGGGGCCTGAAGCTTTCTTT. It codes for CASSLAGGPEAFF.

This chain uses TRBV4-2 with TRBJ2-1; 14 bases align to TRBD2. The germline V gene encodes CDR1 LGHNA and CDR2 YNFKEQ. With V trimmed by 2 bases and J by 0 bases, 6 bases remained unmatched. This CDR3 is 19 amino acids long. The CDR3 region has the DNA TGTGCCAGCAGCCAACCGGGACTAGCGGGAGAAAACTCCTACAATGAGCAGTTCTTC. Translated: CASSQPGLAGENSYNEQFF.

The chain has TRBV10-2 and TRBJ1-1; the D is unclear. The CDR3 totals 10 residues. Trimming left V 8 bases short and J 6 bases short, with 7 bases between. The V gene's germline CDR1 is WSHSY and CDR2 SAAADI. The CDR3 sequence: CASGSPEAFF. DNA for the CDR3: TGCGCCAGCGGCTCCCCTGAAGCTTTCTTT.

V and J are TRBV28 and TRBJ2-7, with TRBD1 matching 7 bases. The CDR3 is 15 residues long. The germline V gene encodes CDR1 MDHEN and CDR2 SYDVKM. V trimming: 7 bases; J trimming: 0 bases; junction bases outside the gene matches: 9. Here the CDR3 reads CASIMSGTASYEQYF. CDR3 bases: TGTGCCAGCATTATGTCCGGGACAGCCTCCTACGAGCAGTACTTC.

The chain uses TRBV12-3 or TRBV12-4 and TRBJ1-1, with D tentatively TRBD1 (5 bases). Deletions cut 6 bases from V and 1 base from J, with 9 bases between. The CDR3 runs 13 residues. The CDR3 bases are TGTGCCAGCAGCATTACAGGGAACACTGAAGCTTTCTTT. This translates into CASSITGNTEAFF.

The V and J genes are TRBV19 and TRBJ2-1, with a possible D match to TRBD2 (6 bases). CDR1 and CDR2 from the germline V gene are LNHDA and SQIVND (reference sequence). Trimming cost V 4 bases and J 0 bases, with 7 bases left between them. This CDR3 is 14 amino acids long. The CDR3 is CASSSGNSYNEQFF. The DNA of the CDR3 is TGTGCCAGTAGTAGCGGGAACTCCTACAATGAGCAGTTCTTC.

The chain recombines TRBV12-3 or TRBV12-4 with TRBJ1-6; no definite D call. There are 12 residues in the CDR3. Trimming stripped 3 bases from V and 13 bases from J, with 10 bases between. The CDR3 is CASSLRVPPLHF. CDR3 DNA: TGTGCCAGCAGTTTGAGGGTCCCCCCCCTCCACTTT.

The chain links TRBV19 to TRBJ2-1, with TRBD1 as a possible D gene (5 bases). The CDR3 has 14 residues. V lost 5 bases and J 3 bases, leaving 11 bases between the germline ends. The germline gives CDR1 LNHDA, CDR2 SQIVND (reference sequence). The CDR3 bases are TGTGCCAGTAGTGAAGGGGCCCTCTACAATGAGCAGTTCTTC. The encoded protein is CASSEGALYNEQFF.

The chain recombines TRBV2 with TRBJ2-7; possibly TRBD1 for D (5 bases). The CDR3 covers 13 residues. Looked up from germline, CDR1 is SNHLY and CDR2 is FYNNEI. With 5 bases removed from V and 5 bases from J, the gap between germline ends came to 13 bases. The CDR3 region has the DNA TGTGCCAGCAGTTTGGACAAACGGGACGAGCAGTACTTC. Protein sequence: CASSLDKRDEQYF. The complete variable domain, with remaining parts taken from reference TRBV2 and TRBJ2-7, reads EPEVTQTPSHQVTQMGQEVILRCVPISNHLYFYWYRQILGQKVEFLVSFYNNEISEKSEIFDDQFSVERPDGSNFTLKIRSTKLEDSAMYFCASSLDKRDEQYFGPGTRLTVT.

The rearrangement joins TRBV10-1 to TRBJ2-3, with 13 bases matching TRBD2. Looked up from germline, CDR1 is WNHNN and CDR2 is SYGVQD (reference sequence). Trimming removed 5 bases from V and 6 bases from J; junction bases left unmatched: 5. CDR3 length equals 15 residues. The CDR3 spells CASSNQGLAGDTQYF. CDR3 DNA: TGCGCCAGCAGTAACCAGGGACTAGCGGGGGATACGCAGTATTTT.

This clone was detected many times. This rearrangement joins TRBV6-1 to TRBJ2-2; 14 bases are a match to TRBD2. The V segment lost 4 bases and the J segment 8 bases; nucleotides outside the gene matches: 12. CDR3 length: 18 amino acids. Looked up from germline, CDR1 is MNHNS and CDR2 is SASEGT. The CDR3 spells CASSGGLAGGPVLGELFF. The CDR3 region has the DNA TGTGCCAGCAGTGGCGGACTAGCGGGGGGCCCGGTCCTAGGGGAGCTGTTTTTT.

This clone was found once. V is TRBV7-9 and J is TRBJ2-4, with D possibly being TRBD2 (5 bases). The CDR3 runs to 14 residues. The V and J ends lost 1 base and 8 bases respectively, with 12 bases between them. Germline V gives CDR1 SEHNR, CDR2 FQNEAQ (reference sequence). Here the CDR3 reads CASSLGVGVDIQYF. CDR3 sequence (DNA): TGTGCCAGCAGCTTAGGAGTGGGAGTGGACATTCAGTACTTC.